This T cell receptor (beta chain) comes out of a study of cytomegalovirus exposure and HLA in healthy donors. With 0 bases removed from V and 4 bases from J, the gap between germline ends came to 4 bases. The germline CDR1 and CDR2 sequences are GTSNPN and SVGIG (reference sequence). This CDR3 comprises 12 residues. Overall study findings and caveats: Some V segments (TRBV6-2 and TRBV6-3 among them) were excluded as indistinguishable.

The PCR employed 60 Vbeta primers together with 13 Jbeta primers. Sequenced by immunoSEQ multiplex PCR; TCRdb stores in-frame clones only, minus some. The sample lists 90,000 or so clones, 70% to 75% occurring once. In this sample, this clone turned up a few times. What it binds is not known. The sample comprised PBMCs. This chain joins TRBV30 and TRBJ2-1; D gene ambiguous. The receptor comes from a man between 60 and 75 years old in good health and CMV-seronegative. The CDR3 here is CAWSVQYNEQFF. The DNA of the CDR3 is TGTGCCTGGAGTGTGCAGTACAATGAGCAGTTCTTC.